This T cell receptor beta chain is drawn from a study of shared clonotypes between healthy human individuals. Findings and limits, study-wide: Sampling covered blood only; tissue repertoires likely differ.

The study ran the assay at deep level. Clones were sequenced by immunoSEQ multiplex PCR, and TCRdb holds only the in-frame ones, with some missing. The sample includes some 600,000 clones, about 96% of them seen just once. Comment on this clone: The antigen remains unidentified.

Germline values: CDR1 SEHNR, CDR2 FQNEAQ (reference sequence). This CDR3 is built from 12 residues. V shed 5 bases and J 8 bases; nucleotides not matched to a gene: 3. Selected positively for CCR7 and CD45RO-negative, naive CD8 cells excluded terminally differentiated effector memory CD45RA+ cells. Donors included only healthy HIV-negative adults lacking recent acute infections or vaccinations. The chain links TRBV7-9 to TRBJ1-3; TRBD1 agrees at 7 bases. The sample was naive CD8+ T cells sorted from blood. The receptor comes from a woman in her 30s in good health. CDR3 loop: CASSQGEDTIYF. As DNA, the CDR3 is TGTGCCAGCAGCCAGGGGGAGGACACCATATATTTT. Supplemented by reference TRBV7-9 and TRBJ1-3, the full variable domain reads DTGVSQNPRHKITKRGQNVTFRCDPISEHNRLYWYRQTLGQGPEFLTYFQNEAQLEKSRLLSDRFSAERPKGSFSTLEIQRTEQGDSAMYLCASSQGEDTIYFGEGSWLTVV.